Listed below are T cell receptor beta chains from one sample, sequenced in a study of shared clonotypes between healthy human individuals. This table comes from immunoSEQ multiplex PCR, and its TCRdb copy is limited to in-frame clones, with some not included. The data contain 400,000 to 600,000 clones, about four fifths of them singletons. The specimen sequenced was PBMCs. Every receptor here comes from a woman aged 40 to 49 in good health. Some clones in this sample may be carry-over from other donors' samples. Both conserved end residues are part of each CDR3. The D gene is left open where the match is weak. A row's size may be missing; if present it is once, few, many or a size class.

V gene	J gene	D gene	clone size	CDR3 protein	CDR3 DNA
TRBV18	TRBJ2-3	TRBD2	-	CASSPVGLATSSTDTQYF	TGTGCCAGCTCACCAGTGGGACTAGCGACCTCAAGCACAGATACGCAGTATTTT
TRBV13	TRBJ2-1	-	-	CASSPMREVEEQFF	TGTGCCAGCAGCCCCATGAGGGAGGTGGAGGAGCAGTTCTTC
TRBV6-1	TRBJ2-5	TRBD1	-	CASSEGQGALETQYF	TGTGCCAGCAGTGAAGGACAGGGGGCCTTGGAGACCCAGTACTTC
TRBV15	TRBJ2-3	-	-	CATSRGQETSTDTQYF	TGTGCCACCAGCAGAGGACAGGAAACTAGCACAGATACGCAGTATTTT
TRBV12-5	TRBJ2-7	-	-	CASGLVVPEQYF	TGTGCTAGTGGTTTGGTAGTTCCCGAGCAGTACTTC
TRBV6-5	TRBJ2-1	TRBD2	-	CASSFGTSGNNEQFF	TGTGCCAGCAGTTTCGGGACTAGCGGCAACAATGAGCAGTTCTTC
TRBV9	TRBJ2-5	TRBD1	-	CASSPFQGAAQETQYF	TGTGCCAGCAGCCCTTTCCAGGGGGCAGCGCAAGAGACCCAGTACTTC
TRBV7-3	TRBJ2-7	-	-	CASSPGSGGEQYF	TGTGCCAGCAGCCCCGGCTCCGGAGGCGAGCAGTACTTC
TRBV7-8	TRBJ1-5	-	few	CASSLPDGPQHF	TGTGCCAGCAGCTTACCGGACGGGCCCCAGCATTTT
TRBV28	TRBJ2-5	-	-	CASSSLQTLPRGTQYF	TGTGCCAGCAGCTCCCTTCAGACTCTTCCGAGGGGGACCCAGTACTTC
TRBV5-1	TRBJ2-1	TRBD2	-	CASSFRLAETYNEQFF	TGCGCCAGCAGCTTCCGACTAGCGGAAACCTACAATGAGCAGTTCTTC
TRBV5-1	TRBJ2-5	TRBD1	-	CASSLDRGRETQYF	TGCGCCAGCAGCTTGGACAGGGGCAGAGAGACCCAGTACTTC
TRBV7-3	TRBJ1-1	-	-	CASSALGFGNTEAFF	TGTGCCAGCAGCGCTTTAGGGTTCGGGAACACTGAAGCTTTCTTT
TRBV4-2	TRBJ2-7	-	-	CASSQRGYEQYF	TGTGCCAGCAGCCAACGGGGGTACGAGCAGTACTTC
TRBV9	TRBJ2-5	-	-	CASSESGRGETQYF	TGTGCCAGCAGCGAGTCGGGACGGGGGGAGACCCAGTACTTC
TRBV19	TRBJ1-1	-	once	CATQQGTPPFAFF	TGTGCCACCCAGCAGGGAACCCCCCCGTTCGCTTTCTTT
TRBV15	TRBJ2-1	TRBD2	-	CATSRTSGGYNEQFF	TGTGCCACCAGCAGGACTAGCGGGGGTTACAATGAGCAGTTCTTC
TRBV5-8	TRBJ1-5	-	-	CASNVGGTNQPQHF	TGTGCCAGCAACGTGGGGGGTACCAATCAGCCCCAGCATTTT
TRBV2	TRBJ1-5	-	-	CASSERQNNQPQHF	TGTGCCAGCAGTGAGCGTCAGAACAATCAGCCCCAGCATTTT
TRBV7-9	TRBJ1-2	-	few	CASSPQADYGYTF	TGTGCCAGCAGTCCCCAGGCGGACTATGGCTACACCTTC
TRBV27	TRBJ2-2	TRBD1	-	CASSLWTGNTGELFF	TGTGCCAGCAGTTTATGGACAGGGAACACCGGGGAGCTGTTTTTT
TRBV2	TRBJ2-1	-	-	CASRATGTQNEQFF	TGTGCCAGCAGAGCAACCGGGACGCAAAATGAGCAGTTCTTC
TRBV5-6	TRBJ2-7	-	-	CASSYRSRGEQYF	TGTGCCAGCAGCTACCGATCCAGGGGCGAGCAGTACTTC
TRBV9	TRBJ2-2	-	-	CASSVDPTPTSRANTGELFF	TGTGCCAGCAGCGTAGACCCAACACCTACTAGCAGGGCGAACACCGGGGAGCTGTTTTTT
TRBV14	TRBJ2-5	TRBD1	-	CASSQREGAVETQYF	TGTGCCAGCAGCCAGCGTGAGGGGGCCGTGGAGACCCAGTACTTC
TRBV28	TRBJ1-5	TRBD1	-	CASSTLDRNQPQHF	TGTGCCAGCAGTACCTTGGACAGGAATCAGCCCCAGCATTTT
TRBV6-5	TRBJ2-5	TRBD2	-	CASKASGQETQYF	TGTGCCAGCAAGGCTAGCGGTCAAGAGACCCAGTACTTC
TRBV5-4	TRBJ2-7	-	-	CASSLGADSRTYEQYF	TGTGCCAGCAGCTTGGGCGCCGACAGCCGGACCTACGAGCAGTACTTC
TRBV7-9	TRBJ2-7	TRBD2	-	CASTGGGRVYEQYF	TGTGCCAGCACCGGAGGTGGGAGGGTCTACGAGCAGTACTTC
TRBV6-1	TRBJ1-4	-	-	CASSDRQGGKLFF	TGTGCCAGCAGTGATCGCCAGGGAGGGAAACTGTTTTTT
TRBV7-2	TRBJ2-3	-	-	CASSSSGDTQYF	TGTGCCAGCAGCTCGAGCGGGGATACGCAGTATTTT
TRBV6-6	TRBJ1-2	-	-	CASRSGINYGYTF	TGTGCCAGCAGGTCAGGGATTAACTATGGCTACACCTTC
TRBV29-1	TRBJ2-1	TRBD2	few	CSVVGGTSGDNEQFF	TGCAGCGTTGTGGGTGGGACTAGCGGGGACAATGAGCAGTTCTTC
TRBV2	TRBJ2-3	TRBD2	-	CASSAGTRPTDTQYF	TGTGCCAGCAGTGCCGGGACTAGACCCACAGATACGCAGTATTTT
TRBV6-4	TRBJ2-1	TRBD2	many	CASSETSGRGNEQFF	TGTGCCAGCAGTGAGACTAGCGGGAGAGGCAATGAGCAGTTCTTC
TRBV30	TRBJ2-2	-	-	CATESGVGGGELFF	TGTGCCACGGAGAGTGGGGTGGGAGGCGGGGAGCTGTTTTTT
TRBV6-4	TRBJ1-2	-	-	CAPRAYGYTF	TGTGCCCCCCGGGCCTATGGCTACACCTTC
TRBV5-8	TRBJ1-2	-	-	CASSFPGVGNYGYTF	TGTGCCAGCAGCTTCCCGGGGGTCGGAAACTATGGCTACACCTTC
TRBV28	TRBJ2-1	-	-	CASSFGTDYNEQFF	TGTGCCAGCAGTTTTGGAACAGACTACAATGAGCAGTTCTTC
TRBV19	TRBJ2-2	-	-	CASSRVTGELFF	TGTGCCAGTTCGAGGGTGACCGGGGAGCTGTTTTTT
TRBV7-9	TRBJ2-6	-	-	CASSIYSSGANVLTF	TGTGCCAGCAGCATATACAGCTCTGGGGCCAACGTCCTGACTTTC
TRBV5-1	TRBJ2-5	-	-	CASSHGVYKTQYF	TGCGCCAGCAGCCACGGAGTATACAAGACCCAGTACTTC
TRBV4-1	TRBJ2-7	TRBD2	-	CASSQGRASGRRSYEQYF	TGCGCCAGCAGCCAAGGTAGGGCTAGCGGGAGAAGGTCCTACGAGCAGTACTTC
TRBV30	TRBJ1-5	TRBD1	-	CAWSWRTGANQPQHF	TGTGCCTGGAGCTGGAGGACAGGGGCCAATCAGCCCCAGCATTTT
TRBV9	TRBJ1-2	-	once	CASSVAPQMIYGYTF	TGTGCCAGCAGCGTAGCCCCGCAGATGATTTATGGCTACACCTTC
TRBV19	TRBJ2-2	-	-	CASSRGLNTGELFF	TGTGCCAGTAGTCGTGGACTAAACACCGGGGAGCTGTTTTTT
TRBV10-3	TRBJ2-3	TRBD1	-	CAISEYGQGLADTQYF	TGTGCCATCAGTGAGTATGGACAGGGGTTAGCAGATACGCAGTATTTT
TRBV2	TRBJ1-4	-	-	CASSEQFNEKLFF	TGTGCCAGCAGTGAACAGTTTAATGAAAAACTGTTTTTT
TRBV6-6	TRBJ2-7	TRBD1	-	CASSYSGQAVGEQYF	TGTGCCAGCAGTTACTCGGGACAGGCGGTTGGGGAGCAGTACTTC
TRBV6-5	TRBJ2-5	-	-	CASSYSNGERETQYF	TGTGCCAGCAGTTACTCGAATGGAGAAAGAGAGACCCAGTACTTC
TRBV6-1	TRBJ2-2	TRBD2	-	CASSETPGTSGSTLELFF	TGTGCCAGCAGTGAAACCCCCGGGACTAGCGGGAGTACTCTGGAGCTGTTTTTT
TRBV10-3	TRBJ1-5	TRBD1	-	CAISESTGAQPQHF	TGTGCCATCAGTGAGTCAACAGGGGCTCAGCCCCAGCATTTT